The 27 T cell receptor beta chains in this list originate from one sample, sequenced in a study of Tregs in tolerant kidney transplant recipients. Recipients received nonmyeloablative bone marrow transplants from related graft donors, with transient mixed chimerism. Assay used: immunoSEQ multiplex PCR; TCRdb lists only in-frame clones, some missing. The repertoire holds 65,000 to 85,000 clones, with 90% to 95% as singletons. Sequences were derived from CD4+ T cells from blood (PBMCs), sampled 24 months after the transplant. The receptors come from a human patient who received a combined kidney and bone marrow transplant. Some T cells may have come from the graft donor.

The genes are TRBV7-2 and TRBJ2-7; 9 nucleotides align to TRBD1. The germline V gene encodes CDR1 SGHTA and CDR2 FQGNSA. V lost 4 bases to trimming and J lost 3 bases; unmatched junction nucleotides: 10. The CDR3 runs to 16 residues. The CDR3 DNA is TGTGCCAGCAGCTCCCCCAAGGGACAGGGAGGCTACGAGCAGTACTTC. This translates into CASSSPKGQGGYEQYF.

This clone was recorded once. This chain uses TRBV25-1 with TRBJ1-1, with D uncertain. The V and J ends lost 1 base and 0 bases respectively, with 9 bases between them. This CDR3 region has 15 residues. Germline V lookup: CDR1 MGHDK, CDR2 SYGVNS. CDR3 sequence reads: CASSESGRMNTEAFF. The CDR3 DNA follows: TGTGCCAGCAGTGAATCTGGGAGGATGAACACTGAAGCTTTCTTT.

This clone was counted a single time. J is TRBJ2-5 and V is TRBV29-1; D is unclear. The CDR3 covers 12 residues. V shed 4 bases and J shed 5 bases, with 11 bases lying between them. From germline, CDR1 is SQVTM and CDR2 ANQGSEA. The CDR3 DNA follows: TGCAGCGTTGGAAAAGCTCGGGAGACCCAGTACTTC. Amino acids: CSVGKARETQYF.

The J gene is TRBJ2-1, the V gene TRBV9, with a tentative D call TRBD2 (7 bases). CDR3 length: 16 amino acids. The V and J ends lost 4 bases and 1 base respectively, with 15 bases between them. Germline CDR1 is SGDLS and CDR2 is YYNGEE. The DNA for the CDR3 is TGTGCCAGCAGCCCCTGGCGGGGGCCTTCCTACAATGAGCAGTTCTTC. It translates to CASSPWRGPSYNEQFF.

This CDR3 reads CSVDPVYVRTDTQYF. The DNA of the CDR3 is TGCAGCGTTGATCCTGTCTATGTGAGGACAGATACGCAGTATTTT. The chain employs TRBV29-1 and TRBJ2-3; no clear D. This CDR3 is built from 15 residues. V lost 3 bases and J 3 bases, leaving 16 bases between the germline ends. From germline, CDR1 is SQVTM and CDR2 ANQGSEA.

The rearrangement uses TRBV4-1 and TRBJ1-2, with D possibly TRBD1 on 5 matching bases. Germline CDR1 MGHRA, CDR2 YSYEKL. The CDR3 covers 15 residues. Deletions cut 3 bases from V and 4 bases from J, with 15 bases between. CDR3 residues: CASSHPAKGVYGYTF. As DNA, the CDR3 is TGCGCCAGCAGCCACCCGGCGAAAGGGGTCTATGGCTACACCTTC.

This clone has a handful of counts. V usage is TRBV10-1 and J usage is TRBJ2-7, with 9 positions matching TRBD1. With V trimmed by 4 bases and J by 2 bases, 3 bases remained unmatched. The CDR3 sequence is 14 residues long. Germline lookup yields CDR1 WNHNN and CDR2 SYGVQD (reference sequence). CDR3 bases: TGCGCCAGCAGTGTTCGGACAGGGGCCTACGAGCAGTACTTC. It codes for CASSVRTGAYEQYF.

This clone has only one observation. This chain uses TRBV28 with TRBJ2-7; weak D call: TRBD2 (6 bases). Germline V CDR1 and CDR2: MDHEN, SYDVKM. The CDR3 spans 14 residues. V lost 4 bases and J lost 4, with 14 bases in between. The CDR3 DNA reads as TGTGCCAGCAGTTCCCCAGGAGGGCTTTACGAGCAGTACTTC. Its protein product is CASSSPGGLYEQYF.

The chain recombines TRBV15 with TRBJ1-3, with 9 positions matching TRBD1. The CDR3 covers 18 residues. Germline V gene lookup returns CDR1 LNHNV and CDR2 YYDKDF (reference sequence). The V segment lost 5 bases and the J segment 2 bases; nucleotides outside the gene matches: 13. CDR3 nucleotide sequence: TGTGCCACCAGCCGTACGGGACAGGGTTATTTAGCTGGAAACACCATATATTTT. This sequence encodes CATSRTGQGYLAGNTIYF.

This clone was observed a single time. The V gene is TRBV5-1, the J gene TRBJ2-3; tentative D call: TRBD1 (5 bases). V was shortened by 0 bases and J by 3 bases, with 11 bases between the two germline ends. Germline CDR1 SGHRS, CDR2 YFSETQ. The CDR3 length is 15 residues. The CDR3 nucleotides read TGCGCCAGCAGCTTGGGACAGACCTATACAGATACGCAGTATTTT. This encodes CASSLGQTYTDTQYF.

The chain couples TRBV7-2 to TRBJ2-1, with D possibly being TRBD2 (6 bases). This CDR3 contains 11 residues. V lost 8 bases, J lost 9 bases, and 11 bases lay in between. Per germline, CDR1 SGHTA and CDR2 FQGNSA. CDR3: CASARGIEQFF. In DNA, the CDR3 is TGTGCCAGCGCCCGGGGGATTGAGCAGTTCTTC.

In its sample, this clone was seen once. The genes are TRBV4-3 and TRBJ2-4; possible D gene TRBD2, 6 bases. Germline V gene sequence: CDR1 LGHNA, CDR2 YSLEER. The CDR3 extends over 21 amino acids. The V and J ends lost 0 bases and 0 bases respectively, with 24 bases between them. CDR3 coding DNA: TGCGCCAGCAGCCAAGAGGCGTTTAGTGGGTTAGCGGTACTAGCCAAAAACATTCAGTACTTC. As protein: CASSQEAFSGLAVLAKNIQYF.

This clone was counted once. This chain joins TRBV11-2 and TRBJ2-1; 10 positions match TRBD1. The V gene's germline CDR1 is SGHAT and CDR2 FQNNGV. V lost 5 bases to trimming and J lost 5 bases; unmatched junction nucleotides: 6. The CDR3 is 15 amino acids. CDR3 DNA sequence: TGTGCCAGCAGCGTCAGACAGGGGGCGCACAATGAGCAGTTCTTC. Its translation: CASSVRQGAHNEQFF.

This rearrangement joins TRBV5-4 to TRBJ2-1; 7 positions match TRBD2. With 0 bases clipped from V and 3 bases from J, the junction kept 9 bases outside the gene matches. The CDR3 contains 17 residues. Looked up from germline, CDR1 is SGHNT and CDR2 is YYREEE (reference sequence). In DNA, the CDR3 is TGTGCCAGCAGCTTGGGGCTAAAGCGGGGAAACTACAATGAGCAGTTCTTC. Amino acid sequence: CASSLGLKRGNYNEQFF.

A note on this clone: Other DNA sequences in the same sample also yield this CDR3. V usage is TRBV30 and J usage is TRBJ1-6; weak D call: TRBD1 (5 bases). CDR3 length equals 13 residues. Germline V gene data show CDR1 as GTSNPN and CDR2 as SVGIG (reference sequence). V shed 4 bases and J shed 3 bases, with 7 bases lying between them. CDR3 region: CAWTGHYNSPLHF. The CDR3 DNA reads as TGTGCCTGGACCGGACACTATAATTCACCCCTCCACTTT.

This chain connects TRBV5-1 to TRBJ2-2, with D possibly being TRBD1 (5 bases). This CDR3 contains 15 residues. Deletions cut 0 bases from V and 5 bases from J, with 11 bases between. Per germline, CDR1 SGHRS and CDR2 YFSETQ. The CDR3 DNA is TGCGCCAGCAGCTTGGAGGGGATTCTAACCGGGGAGCTGTTTTTT. This gives the protein CASSLEGILTGELFF.

The chain has TRBV11-3 and TRBJ2-5; 9 bases are shared with TRBD1. V trimming: 5 bases; J trimming: 4 bases; junction bases outside the gene matches: 11. The CDR3 length is 16 residues. In germline, CDR1 is SGHNT, CDR2 YENEEA. The CDR3 DNA reads as TGTGCCAGCAGCATACCATACAGGGGGCGAAGAGAGACCCAGTACTTC. It translates to CASSIPYRGRRETQYF.

The chain recombines TRBV28 with TRBJ2-2; 9 bases match TRBD1. CDR1 and CDR2 (germline): MDHEN, SYDVKM. The CDR3 contains 17 residues. The V gene end was trimmed by 6 bases and the J gene end by 7 bases; junction bases not matched to a gene: 15. CDR3 amino acids: CASSPSWGQGLHGELFF. DNA of the CDR3: TGTGCCAGCAGCCCTTCTTGGGGACAGGGTTTACACGGGGAGCTGTTTTTT.

For the CDR3, the DNA is TGTGCCAGCAGCTTATCCCCGACAGGGGGTCAGCCCCAGCATTTT. Amino acid sequence: CASSLSPTGGQPQHF. The V call is TRBV7-2, the J call TRBJ1-5, with TRBD1 matching over 9 bases. The germline gives CDR1 SGHTA, CDR2 FQGNSA. V trimming: 2 bases; J trimming: 6 bases; junction bases outside the gene matches: 5. The CDR3 totals 15 residues.

The chain is built from TRBV10-1 and TRBJ1-2; the D is unclear. Germline V gene sequence: CDR1 WNHNN, CDR2 SYGVQD (reference sequence). This CDR3 has 13 amino acids. The V end lost 2 bases, the J end lost 6 bases, and 10 bases lay between the germline ends. CDR3 DNA sequence: TGCGCCAGCAGTGAGGCTGAAGGAGATGGCTACACCTTC. Encoded protein: CASSEAEGDGYTF.

This clone was seen more than once but under ten times. The CDR3 nucleotides are TGTGCCACCAGCAGAGATCGGACAGGGGGCGTAAGCAATCAGCCCCAGCATTTT. Encoded protein: CATSRDRTGGVSNQPQHF. This sequence joins TRBV15 and TRBJ1-5, with 11 bases that match TRBD1. With V trimmed by 0 bases and J by 1 base, 5 bases remained unmatched. Looked up from germline, CDR1 is LNHNV and CDR2 is YYDKDF (reference sequence). The CDR3 sequence is 18 residues long.

The V call is TRBV7-7, the J call TRBJ2-5; tentatively, D is TRBD1 (5 bases). The CDR3 is made up of 12 amino acids. The germline V and J ends were trimmed by 5 bases and 5 bases, with 9 bases remaining between them. The germline V gene has CDR1 SSHAT and CDR2 FNYEAQ (reference sequence). The CDR3 bases are TGTGCCAGCAGCCCGCAGGGCGAGACCCAGTACTTC. The encoded protein is CASSPQGETQYF.

This sequence joins TRBV7-8 and TRBJ2-7; D unresolved. V gave up 5 bases and J gave up 4 bases, with 9 bases separating them. Germline V gene lookup returns CDR1 SGHVS and CDR2 FQNEAQ. There are 12 residues in the CDR3. The CDR3 DNA follows: TGTGCCAGCAGCCCACCGGTGTACGAGCAGTACTTC. Translation gives CASSPPVYEQYF. Filled out from reference TRBV7-8 and TRBJ2-7, the complete variable domain reads GAGVSQSPRYKVAKRGQDVALRCDPISGHVSLFWYQQALGQGPEFLTYFQNEAQLDKSGLPSDRFFAERPEGSVSTLKIQRTQQEDSAVYLCASSPPVYEQYFGPGTRLTVT.

V usage is TRBV18 and J usage is TRBJ1-1; D may be TRBD1 (5 bases). Trimming took off 2 bases at V and 2 bases at J, with 9 bases between the two ends. The CDR3 length is 14 residues. The germline gives CDR1 KGHSH, CDR2 LQKENI. DNA for the CDR3: TGTGCCAGCTCACCAACGACAGTAAACACTGAAGCTTTCTTT. Translated: CASSPTTVNTEAFF.

Turning to this clone: Distinct nucleotide sequences in the sample also encode this CDR3. The chain links TRBV18 to TRBJ1-4; possibly TRBD1 for D (5 bases). Deletions cut 6 bases from V and 7 bases from J, with 12 bases between. CDR1 and CDR2 from the germline V gene are KGHSH and LQKENI. The CDR3 sequence is 13 residues long. The CDR3 spells CASSPGRGEKLFF. The CDR3 nucleotides are TGTGCCAGCTCCCCGGGGCGGGGTGAAAAACTGTTTTTT.

The chain recombines TRBV30 with TRBJ1-2; D remains unclear. Trimming shortened V by 0 bases and J by 8 bases, and 19 bases separated the two germline ends. Germline V gene lookup returns CDR1 GTSNPN and CDR2 SVGIG (reference sequence). The CDR3 contains 15 residues. CDR3 sequence reads: CAWSVRRVRPSGYTF. The CDR3 DNA reads as TGTGCCTGGAGTGTTCGAAGGGTTCGCCCTAGCGGCTACACCTTC.

The chain has TRBV9 and TRBJ1-2, with 9 bases identical to TRBD1. The trim removed 3 bases at V and 7 bases at J, leaving 10 bases unmatched. From germline, CDR1 is SGDLS and CDR2 YYNGEE. The CDR3 length is 15 residues. CDR3 DNA sequence: TGTGCCAGCAGCGGGGGGACAGGGTTAATCTCTGGCTACACCTTC. Its protein product is CASSGGTGLISGYTF.